One sample yielded the 2 T cell receptor beta chains listed below, sequenced in a study of T cell repertoires in cytomegalovirus infection. Each CDR3 protein is one row after TCRdb ran MiXCR on the reads. The profile shows around 300,000 distinct CDR3 sequences, roughly 25% of them singletons. These receptors have no identified antigens. Sequenced material: cultured PBMCs, taken from culture after CMV antigen stimulation. All receptors derive from a human donor in good health (CMV status not recorded). Some clones in this sample may be carry-over from other donors' samples.

The chain uses TRBV28 and TRBJ1-2, with TRBD1 identical over 7 bases. The CDR3 is made up of 14 amino acids. With V trimmed by 5 bases and J by 3 bases, 6 bases remained unmatched. Germline V gives CDR1 MDHEN, CDR2 SYDVKM. The CDR3 sequence: CASSPQGVDYGYTF. CDR3 in DNA: TGTGCCAGCAGTCCCCAGGGGGTCGACTATGGCTACACCTTC.

The chain joins TRBV4-1 to TRBJ2-1, with TRBD1 matching 9 bases. Trimming at V came to 5 bases and at J to 8 bases, leaving 10 bases not matched to a gene. Looked up from germline, CDR1 is MGHRA and CDR2 is YSYEKL. This CDR3 is built from 15 residues. The CDR3 here is CASSSQGALAHEQFF. CDR3 coding DNA: TGCGCCAGCAGCTCACAGGGGGCCCTGGCCCATGAGCAGTTCTTC.